A single sample is the source of the 26 T cell receptor beta chains below, sequenced in a study of cytomegalovirus exposure and HLA in healthy donors. The PCR was carried out with 60 Vbeta primers and 13 Jbeta primers. Data came from immunoSEQ multiplex PCR; TCRdb stores just in-frame clones and leaves some out. The sample includes about 200,000 clones, more than 65% seen only once; the top ten take around 1.7%. Sequencing input: PBMCs. The receptors were gathered from a man in his forties or fifties in good health and CMV-seronegative.

This sequence joins TRBV11-2 and TRBJ2-1; D gene uncertain. The CDR3 consists of 17 residues. Germline lookup yields CDR1 SGHAT and CDR2 FQNNGV. Trimming removed 1 base from V and 0 bases from J, with 13 bases in between. CDR3 amino acids: CASSLVSGTSSYNEQFF. CDR3 nucleotide sequence: TGTGCCAGCAGCTTAGTGTCCGGTACGAGCTCCTACAATGAGCAGTTCTTC.

In this sample, this clone turned up a few times. The rearrangement uses TRBV27 and TRBJ2-2, with TRBD2 as a possible D gene (6 bases). The V end lost 5 bases, the J end lost 2 bases, and 12 bases lay between the germline ends. Germline V gene data show CDR1 as MNHEY and CDR2 as SMNVEV (reference sequence). CDR3 length: 15 residues. The CDR3 spells CASSPQDYNTGELFF. The CDR3 DNA reads TGTGCCAGCAGTCCCCAGGACTATAACACCGGGGAGCTGTTTTTT.

This chain uses TRBV19 with TRBJ2-3, with D maybe TRBD1 (6 bases). This CDR3 comprises 12 residues. Germline values: CDR1 LNHDA, CDR2 SQIVND (reference sequence). The V and J ends lost 4 bases and 9 bases respectively, with 11 bases between them. DNA for the CDR3: TGTGCCAGTAGTAGCGAGACAGGAACGCAGTATTTT. It encodes CASSSETGTQYF.

The chain links TRBV30 to TRBJ2-7; TRBD2 is a possible D gene (6 bases). The length of the CDR3 is 11 residues. Deletions cut 2 bases from V and 7 bases from J, with 9 bases between. Germline lookup yields CDR1 GTSNPN and CDR2 SVGIG (reference sequence). Here the CDR3 DNA reads TGTGCCTGGAGTAGCAGCGGGGAGCAGTACTTC. This codes for CAWSSSGEQYF.

V is TRBV6-6 and J is TRBJ2-7; tentatively, D is TRBD1 (5 bases). Germline CDR1 and CDR2: MNHNY and SVGAGI (reference sequence). The V gene lost 8 bases and the J gene lost 4 bases, with 18 bases spanning the gap. The CDR3 is 14 amino acids. CDR3 sequence: CASSPDSPGYEQYF. The CDR3 nucleotides are TGTGCCAGCTCTCCAGACAGTCCTGGATACGAGCAGTACTTC.

This chain joins TRBV5-1 and TRBJ2-3; TRBD2 agrees at 13 bases. The CDR3 totals 15 residues. CDR1 and CDR2 (germline): SGHRS, YFSETQ. Unmatched junction bases numbered 3, after V lost 2 bases and J lost 6 bases. CDR3 sequence reads: CASSLPGLAGDTQYF. The CDR3 region has the DNA TGCGCCAGCAGCTTACCGGGACTAGCGGGGGATACGCAGTATTTT.

A single count supports this clone. V usage is TRBV30 and J usage is TRBJ2-5, with D possibly matching TRBD2 (6 bases). The CDR3 consists of 13 residues. V lost 8 bases, J lost 0 bases, and 13 bases lay in between. The germline V gene has CDR1 GTSNPN and CDR2 SVGIG (reference sequence). CDR3 loop: CAPRLAYQETQYF. CDR3 nucleotide sequence: TGTGCCCCCCGCCTAGCGTACCAAGAGACCCAGTACTTC.

The chain couples TRBV7-6 to TRBJ2-7; TRBD1 matches at 7 bases. Germline V gene sequence: CDR1 SGHVS, CDR2 FNYEAQ. Trimming at V came to 1 base and at J to 5 bases, leaving 2 bases not matched to a gene. The CDR3 runs 13 residues. CDR3 DNA: TGTGCCAGCAGCTTAGACAGGGGTGACGAGCAGTACTTC. Protein: CASSLDRGDEQYF.

This clone occurred once. The gene calls are TRBV6-5 and TRBJ1-2; 11 nucleotides match TRBD1. The CDR3 runs to 16 residues. Germline CDR1 reads MNHEY; CDR2 reads SVGAGI. Trimming took 4 bases from V and 4 from J; bases not matched to a gene: 8. CDR3 protein: CASSSSGQGAGYGYTF. The CDR3 nucleotides read TGTGCCAGCAGTTCCTCCGGACAGGGGGCGGGCTATGGCTACACCTTC.

The chain is built from TRBV12-5 and TRBJ1-1, with D maybe TRBD1 (6 bases). The CDR3 loop spans 16 amino acids. Germline V CDR1 and CDR2: LGHNT, FRNRAP. V shed 0 bases and J shed 5 bases, with 16 bases lying between them. CDR3 DNA sequence: TGTGCTAGTGGTTTGGTACAGGGTGAAGTTTGGACTGAAGCTTTCTTT. It is translated as CASGLVQGEVWTEAFF.

This chain uses TRBV6-1 with TRBJ2-5; 8 positions match TRBD1. The J call is uncertain, as TRBJ2-7 better fits the DNA end. Germline V gives CDR1 MNHNS, CDR2 SASEGT. This CDR3 region has 18 residues. The CDR3 loop reads CASSETAARDRSSYEQYF. Written as DNA, the CDR3 is TGTGCCAGCAGTGAAACCGCCGCCCGGGACAGGAGCTCCTACGAGCAGTACTTC.

The rearrangement uses TRBV6-6 and TRBJ1-5, with no clear D. CDR1 is MNHNY, CDR2 SVGAGI, per germline (reference sequence). Trimming left V 0 bases short and J 1 base short, with 7 bases between. This CDR3 comprises 15 residues. CDR3 sequence (DNA): TGTGCCAGCAGTTACTCGAGAGGAAGCAATCAGCCCCAGCATTTT. It codes for CASSYSRGSNQPQHF.

The V gene is TRBV28, the J gene TRBJ1-4; 7 nucleotides match TRBD1. V was pared by 7 bases and J by 4 bases, with 6 bases of the junction left unmatched. Germline V gives CDR1 MDHEN, CDR2 SYDVKM. CDR3 length: 14 amino acids. The chain's CDR3 is CASTTTGVNEKLFF. As DNA, the CDR3 is TGTGCCAGCACTACTACAGGGGTTAATGAAAAACTGTTTTTT.

This clone was detected once. This chain uses TRBV7-7 with TRBJ2-7, with TRBD2 matching over 13 bases. The CDR3 runs 16 residues. Germline assignment: CDR1 SSHAT and CDR2 FNYEAQ (reference sequence). Unmatched junction bases numbered 7, after V lost 4 bases and J lost 4 bases. CDR3 in DNA: TGTGCCAGCAGCTCCCTACTAGCGGGAGGGCCTTACGAGCAGTACTTC. Protein product: CASSSLLAGGPYEQYF.

V gene TRBV7-9 combines with J gene TRBJ1-4; D is unresolved. The CDR3 is made up of 14 amino acids. V dropped 5 bases and J dropped 10 bases, with 17 bases sitting between them. Germline V gene lookup returns CDR1 SEHNR and CDR2 FQNEAQ (reference sequence). The DNA for the CDR3 is TGTGCCAGCAGCCAAGTGGGCCGGGGTTCAAAACTGTTTTTT. Translating gives CASSQVGRGSKLFF.

The V gene is TRBV5-1, the J gene TRBJ2-5; D is possibly TRBD2 (6 bases). The DNA end lines up better with TRBJ2-7; the J call may be wrong. Per germline, CDR1 SGHRS and CDR2 YFSETQ. This CDR3 region has 15 residues. The CDR3 protein is CASSPGGPTTYEQYF. As DNA, the CDR3 is TGCGCCAGCAGCCCCGGGGGACCTACGACGTACGAGCAGTACTTC.

The V call is TRBV5-1, the J call TRBJ1-5; TRBD1 agrees at 8 bases. Germline V gene sequence: CDR1 SGHRS, CDR2 YFSETQ. The CDR3 length is 14 residues. V lost 4 bases to trimming and J lost 8 bases; unmatched junction nucleotides: 8. DNA of the CDR3: TGCGCCAGCAGCCCAACAGGGGGTTTGAAGCCCCAGCATTTT. The encoded protein is CASSPTGGLKPQHF.

The V call is TRBV11-2, the J call TRBJ2-2; weak D call: TRBD1 (7 bases). This CDR3 is 14 amino acids long. Looked up from germline, CDR1 is SGHAT and CDR2 is FQNNGV. With 5 bases removed from V and 6 bases from J, the gap between germline ends came to 13 bases. The CDR3 nucleotides read TGTGCCAGCAGCGGTCTCAGGGGGGCCGGGGAGCTGTTTTTT. Translated: CASSGLRGAGELFF. Based on the CDR3 plus reference TRBV11-2 and TRBJ2-2, the full variable domain is EAGVAQSPRYKIIEKRQSVAFWCNPISGHATLYWYQQILGQGPKLLIQFQNNGVVDDSQLPKDRFSAERLKGVDSTLKIQPAKLEDSAVYLCASSGLRGAGELFFGEGSRLTVL.

This clone was observed once. This rearrangement joins TRBV5-1 to TRBJ2-7, with 7 bases that match TRBD1. This CDR3 has 16 amino acids. The J segment lost 2 bases and the V segment lost 0 bases, leaving 8 bases of the junction unmatched. CDR1 and CDR2 (germline): SGHRS, YFSETQ. The CDR3, as DNA: TGCGCCAGCAGCTTGGGACGGGACAGAATAACCTACGAGCAGTACTTC. Residues: CASSLGRDRITYEQYF.

The chain employs TRBV7-3 and TRBJ2-1; 9 nucleotides agree with TRBD2. Germline lookup yields CDR1 SGHTA and CDR2 FQGTGA. J lost 4 bases, V lost 2 bases, and 9 bases had no gene match. The CDR3 is 17 residues long. The CDR3 protein is CASSLVPSGGKYNEQFF. For the CDR3, the DNA is TGTGCCAGCAGCTTAGTACCGAGCGGGGGGAAATACAATGAGCAGTTCTTC. Together with reference TRBV7-3 and TRBJ2-1, the CDR3 gives the full variable domain: GAGVSQTPSNKVTEKGKYVELRCDPISGHTALYWYRQSLGQGPEFLIYFQGTGAADDSGLPNDRFFAVRPEGSVSTLKIQRTERGDSAVYLCASSLVPSGGKYNEQFFGPGTRLTVL.

This clone was observed a handful of times. This chain connects TRBV27 to TRBJ1-1, with D possibly matching TRBD1 (6 bases). Looked up from germline, CDR1 is MNHEY and CDR2 is SMNVEV (reference sequence). The CDR3 consists of 14 residues. V gave up 5 bases and J gave up 5 bases, with 15 bases separating them. In DNA form, the CDR3 reads TGTGCCAGCAGTCCCTGGGCAGGGGAAACTGAAGCTTTCTTT. It is translated as CASSPWAGETEAFF.

This chain links TRBV6-5 with TRBJ1-6; D is unclear. From germline, CDR1 is MNHEY and CDR2 SVGAGI. The CDR3 totals 14 residues. V was pared by 0 bases and J by 10 bases, with 10 bases between. In DNA form, the CDR3 reads TGTGCCAGCAGTTACTCGATCGGGTTCTCACCCCTCCACTTT. The encoded protein is CASSYSIGFSPLHF.

CDR3 amino acids: CAWSVTGGLEKLFF. DNA of the CDR3: TGTGCCTGGAGTGTAACAGGGGGCTTGGAAAAACTGTTTTTT. The chain is built from TRBV30 and TRBJ1-4; 9 bases match TRBD1. The CDR3 is made up of 14 amino acids. Trimming at V came to 0 bases and at J to 8 bases, leaving 4 bases not matched to a gene. The germline V gene has CDR1 GTSNPN and CDR2 SVGIG (reference sequence).

This clone was counted a single time. The chain uses TRBV9 and TRBJ2-7; TRBD1 is a possible D gene (5 bases). V lost 1 base to trimming and J lost 3 bases, with 8 bases between them. Germline assignment: CDR1 SGDLS and CDR2 YYNGEE. This CDR3 comprises 13 residues. This CDR3 reads CASSVTDSYEQYF. CDR3 bases: TGTGCCAGCAGCGTAACTGACAGCTACGAGCAGTACTTC.

The chain combines TRBV7-8 with TRBJ2-1, with a possible D match to TRBD2 (6 bases). The V gene's germline CDR1 is SGHVS and CDR2 FQNEAQ. This CDR3 is 17 amino acids long. Trimming took off 0 bases at V and 9 bases at J, with 21 bases between the two ends. CDR3 sequence reads: CASSLAGGTLPLFEQFF. DNA for the CDR3: TGTGCCAGCAGCTTAGCGGGGGGAACTTTGCCCCTGTTTGAGCAGTTCTTC. The full variable domain, in which reference TRBV7-8 and TRBJ2-1 provide the parts outside the CDR3, is GAGVSQSPRYKVAKRGQDVALRCDPISGHVSLFWYQQALGQGPEFLTYFQNEAQLDKSGLPSDRFFAERPEGSVSTLKIQRTQQEDSAVYLCASSLAGGTLPLFEQFFGPGTRLTVL.

The V gene is TRBV6-1, the J gene TRBJ1-5; maybe TRBD1 (6 bases). The CDR3 loop spans 14 amino acids. V was cut by 6 bases and J by 0 bases, with 9 bases left in between. CDR1 is MNHNS, CDR2 SASEGT, per germline. The CDR3 DNA is TGTGCCAGCAGCGGGACACTTAGCAATCAGCCCCAGCATTTT. It is translated as CASSGTLSNQPQHF.